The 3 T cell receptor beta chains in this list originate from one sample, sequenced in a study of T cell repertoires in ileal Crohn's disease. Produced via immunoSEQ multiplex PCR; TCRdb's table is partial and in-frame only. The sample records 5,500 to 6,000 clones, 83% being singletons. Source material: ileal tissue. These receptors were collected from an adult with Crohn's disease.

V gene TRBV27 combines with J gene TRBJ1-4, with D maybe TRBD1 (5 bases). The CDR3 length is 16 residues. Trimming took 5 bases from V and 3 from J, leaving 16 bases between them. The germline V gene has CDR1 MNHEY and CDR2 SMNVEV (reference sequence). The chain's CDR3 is CASSPRDGLANEKLFF. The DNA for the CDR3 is TGTGCCAGCAGTCCTCGGGACGGTCTAGCTAATGAAAAACTGTTTTTT.

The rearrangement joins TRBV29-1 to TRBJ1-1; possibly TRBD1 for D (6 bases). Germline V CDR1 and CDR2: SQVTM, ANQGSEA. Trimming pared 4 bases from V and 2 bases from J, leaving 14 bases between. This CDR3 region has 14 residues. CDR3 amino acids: CSVALRQVNTEAFF. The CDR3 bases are TGCAGCGTTGCCCTCAGACAGGTAAACACTGAAGCTTTCTTT. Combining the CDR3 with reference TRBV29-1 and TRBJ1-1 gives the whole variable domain SAVISQKPSRDICQRGTSLTIQCQVDSQVTMMFWYRQQPGQSLTLIATANQGSEATYESGFVIDKFPISRPNLTFSTLTVSNMSPEDSSIYLCSVALRQVNTEAFFGQGTRLTVV.

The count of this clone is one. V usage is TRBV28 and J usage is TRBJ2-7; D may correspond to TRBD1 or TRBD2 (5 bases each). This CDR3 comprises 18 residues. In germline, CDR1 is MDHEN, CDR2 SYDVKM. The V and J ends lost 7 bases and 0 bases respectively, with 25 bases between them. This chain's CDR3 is CASTSGWGKNANSYEQYF. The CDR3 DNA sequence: TGTGCCAGCACCTCGGGGTGGGGCAAAAACGCAAACTCCTACGAGCAGTACTTC.